This note documents a single T cell receptor beta chain sequence. The sample belongs to a study of control samples from healthy donors and cancer patients. Generated by immunoSEQ multiplex PCR, the TCRdb table keeps only in-frame clones and is missing some. The data contain under 150,000 clones, roughly 92% of them singletons. The sequence was obtained from a man aged 30 to 39 in good health. What was sequenced was blood.

The CDR3 DNA reads as TGTGCCAGCAGTTACGATCAGGGTAGCACAGATACGCAGTATTTT. Amino acid sequence: CASSYDQGSTDTQYF. This sequence joins TRBV6-2 or TRBV6-3 and TRBJ2-3, with D possibly matching TRBD1 (5 bases). V was clipped by 2 bases and J by 0 bases, with 9 bases between them. This CDR3 region has 15 residues. The germline CDR1 and CDR2 sequences are MNHEY and SVGEGT.